This T cell receptor (beta chain) was identified during a study of blood T cell repertoires in COVID-19. Data came from immunoSEQ multiplex PCR; TCRdb stores just in-frame clones and leaves some out. This sample carries about 180,000 clones, more than 65% of them seen once, and the ten largest clones take approximately 14%. CDR3 size: 15 residues. J was trimmed by 0 bases and V by 6 bases; bases with no gene match: 4. Germline V CDR1 and CDR2: SGHVS, FQNEAQ. The source is a man between 45 and 60 years old who had recovered from COVID-19. The chain recombines TRBV7-8 with TRBJ1-5, with 8 positions matching TRBD1. Sequencing was performed on PBMCs or T cells enriched from blood (not recorded which). For the CDR3, the DNA is TGTGCCAGCAGGTCCGGACAGGGTAGCAATCAGCCCCAGCATTTT. It encodes CASRSGQGSNQPQHF.